The 14 T cell receptor beta chains presented below share a single source sample, sequenced in a study of neurological immune-mediated disorders. MiXCR, applied by TCRdb to the 5' RACE reads, yields one record per CDR3 protein. The table has under 45,000 distinct CDR3 sequences, 3% to 4% seen once; the top ten hold 2% to 2.5%. Source material: PBMCs. Receptor source: a man aged 25 to 40 with multiple sclerosis.

This clonotype was seen many times. The chain combines TRBV12-3 or TRBV12-4 with TRBJ2-3; a weak D match, TRBD2 (6 bases). Trimming left V 2 bases short and J 6 bases short, with 15 bases between. This CDR3 comprises 15 residues. The CDR3 DNA follows: TGTGCCAGCAGTTTACCCTCGGGACTCACGGATACGCAGTATTTT. It codes for CASSLPSGLTDTQYF.

This clonotype is classed as medium-sized (0.01 to 0.1%). V and J are TRBV20-1 and TRBJ1-1; TRBD1 might be the D (5 bases). The CDR3 length is 11 residues. Germline lookup yields CDR1 DFQATT and CDR2 SNEGSKA (reference sequence). The chain's CDR3 is CRAGLNTEAFF. The CDR3 nucleotides read TGCAGGGCAGGGTTGAACACTGAAGCTTTCTTT.

By share of the sample, this clonotype is medium-sized. V is TRBV20-1 and J is TRBJ2-7; no firm D call. This CDR3 contains 12 residues. CDR1 and CDR2 (germline): DFQATT, SNEGSKA (reference sequence). Between the trimmed V and J ends, which lost 6 bases and 5 bases, there was a span of 14 bases. The CDR3 nucleotides are TGCAGTGCCATCTCCCCGCCCGACGAGCAGTACTTC. It codes for CSAISPPDEQYF.

This clonotype was counted ten times or more. J is TRBJ2-2 and V is TRBV11-3; no clear D. The V end lost 5 bases, the J end lost 8 bases, and 12 bases lay between the germline ends. The CDR3 is 13 amino acids. CDR1 is SGHNT, CDR2 YENEEA, per germline. CDR3 coding DNA: TGTGCCAGCAGCCTACCGACTGGGGGGGAGCTGTTTTTT. This codes for CASSLPTGGELFF.

This clonotype was detected ten times or more. The chain carries TRBV20-1 and TRBJ2-5, with D perhaps matching TRBD2 (6 bases). The CDR3 has 15 residues. Trimming stripped 0 bases from V and 5 bases from J, with 16 bases between. Germline V gene lookup returns CDR1 DFQATT and CDR2 SNEGSKA (reference sequence). The CDR3 loop reads CSARDFIGAGETQYF. The CDR3 bases are TGCAGTGCTAGAGATTTCATAGGGGCGGGGGAGACCCAGTACTTC.

The chain employs TRBV4-3 and TRBJ1-1; D is unclear. CDR3 length equals 14 residues. Per the germline V gene, CDR1 is LGHNA and CDR2 is YSLEER. V was pared by 0 bases and J by 4 bases, with 9 bases between. In nucleotides, the CDR3 is TGCGCCAGCAGCCAAGATTGGGAAGGCACTGAAGCTTTCTTT. Translation: CASSQDWEGTEAFF.

This clonotype has a handful of counts. This chain links TRBV12-3 or TRBV12-4 with TRBJ1-2; TRBD1 matches 9 bases. The junction had 10 bases not matched to a gene; V was cut back by 4 bases and J by 7 bases. The CDR3 length is 15 residues. The CDR3 DNA reads as TGTGCCAGCAGTTCCGGGACAGGGAAAATTGGTGGCTACACCTTC. Its protein is CASSSGTGKIGGYTF.

This clonotype has at least ten counts. V and J are TRBV12-3 or TRBV12-4 and TRBJ1-6; the match to TRBD1 covers 12 bases. With 5 bases clipped from V and 7 bases from J, the junction kept 3 bases outside the gene matches. The CDR3 has 15 amino acids. The CDR3 region has the DNA TGTGCCAGCAGTCCCGGGACAGGGGGCAATTCACCCCTCCACTTT. It codes for CASSPGTGGNSPLHF.

This clonotype was recorded many times. V gene TRBV12-3 or TRBV12-4 combines with J gene TRBJ1-4; TRBD1 aligns across 9 bases. V shed 5 bases, J shed 8 bases, and the junction held 9 bases outside the gene matches. The CDR3 has 15 amino acids. Here the CDR3 DNA reads TGTGCCAGCAGTATCACAGGGGGCCCGGTCGAAAAACTGTTTTTT. Protein sequence: CASSITGGPVEKLFF.

This clonotype was observed at least ten times. This sequence joins TRBV9 and TRBJ1-2; unclear D gene. Germline CDR1 and CDR2: SGDLS and YYNGEE. The CDR3 loop spans 13 amino acids. Trimming took off 0 bases at V and 4 bases at J, with 7 bases between the two ends. The CDR3 sequence is CASSVDGSYGYTF. As DNA, the CDR3 is TGTGCCAGCAGCGTAGATGGCAGCTATGGCTACACCTTC.

This clonotype was detected many times. This rearrangement joins TRBV7-3 to TRBJ2-1, with 8 nucleotides matching TRBD1. The ends lost 5 bases at V and 8 bases at J; junction bases unmatched: 11. The CDR3 loop spans 15 amino acids. Looked up from germline, CDR1 is SGHTA and CDR2 is FQGTGA. The DNA for the CDR3 is TGTGCCAGCAGCCAAAGGACAGGGCGGTTCGATGAGCAGTTCTTC. This gives the protein CASSQRTGRFDEQFF.

This clonotype was picked up a small number of times. This clone may be a read error of a much larger clone one base away. This chain's CDR3 is CASSSSGGTSYEQYF. For the CDR3, the DNA is TGTGCCAGCAGTTCTAGCGGGGGGACCTCCTACGAGCAGTACTTC. The chain is built from TRBV12-3 or TRBV12-4 and TRBJ2-7; the match to TRBD2 covers 11 bases. J gave up 0 bases and V 4 bases, and 2 bases lay outside the gene matches. This CDR3 comprises 15 residues.

This clonotype has only a few counts. This likely comes from a read error, as the CDR3 has no conserved phenylalanine or tryptophan at its end. The chain links TRBV5-1 to TRBJ2-4, with D unresolved. The CDR3 totals 14 residues. The germline V gene has CDR1 SGHRS and CDR2 YFSETQ. Trimming stripped 2 bases from V and 0 bases from J, with 6 bases between. CDR3 DNA: TGCGCCAGCAGCTTAACTCAAGCCAAAAACATTCAGTACTGC. Protein product: CASSLTQAKNIQYC.

The J gene is TRBJ2-4, the V gene TRBV6-2 or TRBV6-3, with D tentatively TRBD1 (6 bases). V lost 2 bases to trimming and J lost 6 bases, with 14 bases between them. This CDR3 has 15 residues. Germline V gene data show CDR1 as MNHEY and CDR2 as SVGEGT. CDR3: CASSYRDPRGNIQYF. The CDR3 nucleotides are TGTGCCAGCAGTTACAGGGATCCCAGGGGAAACATTCAGTACTTC.